The clone carrying this TCR beta chain came up many times. The antigen is unknown. The CDR3 loop spans 14 amino acids. In germline, CDR1 is ENHRY, CDR2 SYGVKD. Trimming at V came to 6 bases and at J to 4 bases, leaving 3 bases not matched to a gene. This entry comes from a study of spatial heterogeneity in lung cancer. Study overall: Strong correlation linked TCR transcript counts in tumor regions to a T cell module score derived from matched bulk RNA-seq.

Time point denoted: sample taken at primary tumor resection. Findings and caveats of the study: Tracking of tumor mutation counts was seen in expanded intratumoral alpha and beta TCR counts.

TCRdb reprocessed the 5' RACE reads via MiXCR and lists one record per CDR3 protein. The sample consists of some 25,000 distinct CDR3 sequences, approximately 7% of them appearing once. This sample comprised lung tumor tissue, obtained at surgery. The TCR sequence derives from a male donor with early-stage non-small cell lung cancer. The chain joins TRBV10-3 to TRBJ2-2; 9 bases match TRBD1. The CDR3 nucleotides are TGTGCCATCAGACTACAGGGGGCCACCGGGGAGCTGTTTTTT. Protein: CAIRLQGATGELFF.